This T cell receptor beta chain was sequenced in a study of T cell responses to AZD1222 COVID-19 vaccine (dated by TCRdb to the early 2020s). The study in broad terms: AZD1222 recipients with second doses at about 4 weeks or about 12 weeks were pooled, because spike-specific TCR depth and breadth did not differ between schedules. A total of 233 trial participants underwent TCR sequencing, of whom more than 200 had received two doses of AZD1222 and around 26 had received two doses of the MenACWY control vaccine. Trial participants were enrolled by age into subgroups of 18-55, 56-69 and 70-plus years, and around 140, 26 and 57 TCR-sequenced participants, respectively, were included in these subgroups. What the authors observed across the whole study: CD4 TCRs associated with the vaccine covered the entire spike protein, and the dominant responses were in regions 160-218 and 743-854. Conclusions about previously exposed vaccinees were limited because only a handful of AZD1222 recipients were SARS-CoV-2 seropositive at baseline. Because no samples from the day 14 peak response were available, repertoires could be characterized only after the peak T cell response. Most participants were white British and females outnumbered males, and the authors suggested that clonal diversity may have been underestimated. Nearly half of unique spike-specific TCRs reportedly recognized epitopes outside regions mutated in the B.1.351 and B.1.1.7 variants. In the small 56-69-year group, the increase in depth fell short of significance, most likely because of low power. Spike-specific TCR breadth and depth rose significantly after two AZD1222 doses compared with day 0 and with MenACWY recipients.

Reading the label with the study, this specimen's time point is: baseline before first vaccination. The vaccinee samples were drawn from two UK trials, COV001 and COV002, one of which was a single-blind randomized controlled phase 2/3 trial testing AZD1222 (ChAdOx1 nCoV-19) in healthy adults. For TCRbeta chain sequencing, PBMC samples were collected from trial participants at day 0 and at day 28 after the second dose. Based on the germline V gene (reference sequence), the CDR1 and CDR2 sequences are MNHEY and SMNVEV. Germline trimming: 5 bases from V, 6 bases from J; junction bases outside gene matches: 4. The CDR3 measures 13 amino acids from cysteine to phenylalanine. Just the 39-base CDR3 DNA is kept, in frame starting at base 1. A remark on this clone: Its antigen has not been determined. Base qualities are not at hand, and no much larger clone is one base apart.

The CDR3 regions of human TCRbeta chains were analyzed by immunosequencing. In the original analysis: TCRs in the repertoires were compared against a reference library of SARS-CoV-2-specific TCRs that had been generated with the MIRA antigen-specificity platform. Breadth meant the fraction of unique TCRs that were SARS-CoV-2-associated, whereas depth meant the fraction of total T cells that were SARS-CoV-2-associated. Using the MIRA data, every spike-specific TCR was mapped to the spike region that the TCR reacted to and assigned to either a CD4 or a CD8 class. Log10-transformed breadth and depth values were compared by one-way ANOVA with Sidak's multiple comparisons tests. TCRdb stores this immuneACCESS table with in-frame sequences only. Part of the clones is absent; in the studies checked, under half of the shortfall reflects unresolved V genes, and no reason is known for the rest. The V and J calls and clone size were taken over from that table, and D and trimming were inferred from the DNA. The sample table lists approximately 71,000 clones, 88% of them with a count of one. The ten top clones hold less than 9% of the sample.

The chain joins TRBV27 to TRBJ2-3; 8 central bases correspond to TRBD2. The sequencing used peripheral blood, collected on day 0 of AZD1222 vaccination. The sequence derives from an adult in good health. The bases are TGTGCCAGCAGTCTCTCGGGGGGGGATACGCAGTATTTT. Its protein reads: CASSLSGGDTQYF.